This T cell receptor (beta chain) is drawn from a study of cytomegalovirus exposure and HLA in healthy donors. The table lists this clone with a count of one. Amplification used 60 Vbeta primers and 13 Jbeta primers. Data came from immunoSEQ multiplex PCR; TCRdb stores just in-frame clones and leaves some out. The table shows 150,000 to 200,000 clones, with roughly 77% occurring only once. The ends lost 5 bases at V and 4 bases at J; junction bases unmatched: 3. Germline CDR1 and CDR2: SGHVS and FQNEAQ. The CDR3 has 14 amino acids. The source is a man aged 18 to 35 in good health and CMV-seropositive. Source material: PBMCs. The rearrangement links TRBV7-8 to TRBJ2-3, with 10 bases identical to TRBD1. The CDR3 is CASSQDRGADTQYF. The CDR3 coding sequence is TGTGCCAGCAGCCAGGACAGGGGGGCAGATACGCAGTATTTT.